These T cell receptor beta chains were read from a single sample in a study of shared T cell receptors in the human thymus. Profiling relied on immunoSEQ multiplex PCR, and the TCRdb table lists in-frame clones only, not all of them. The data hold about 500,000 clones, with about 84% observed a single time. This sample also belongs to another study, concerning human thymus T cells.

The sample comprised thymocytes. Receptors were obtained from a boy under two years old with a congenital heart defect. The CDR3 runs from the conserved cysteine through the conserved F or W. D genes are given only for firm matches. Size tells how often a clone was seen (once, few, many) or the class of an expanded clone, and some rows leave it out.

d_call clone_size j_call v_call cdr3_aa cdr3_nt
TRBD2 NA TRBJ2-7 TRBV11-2 CASTHGASGMREQYF TGTGCCAGCACCCACGGGGCTAGCGGGATGAGGGAGCAGTACTTC
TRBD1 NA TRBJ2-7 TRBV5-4 CASRRQGAYYEQYF TGTGCCAGCAGACGACAGGGGGCTTACTACGAGCAGTACTTC
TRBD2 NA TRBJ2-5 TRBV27 CASSPGLGRGARETQYF TGTGCCAGCAGCCCGGGTCTCGGGCGGGGGGCCCGAGAGACCCAGTACTTC
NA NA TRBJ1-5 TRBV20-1 CSASGGRAQHF TGCAGTGCTAGCGGGGGTAGGGCCCAGCATTTT
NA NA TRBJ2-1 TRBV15 CATSTFPGEPSYNEQFF TGTGCCACCAGCACTTTCCCGGGGGAGCCCTCCTACAATGAGCAGTTCTTC
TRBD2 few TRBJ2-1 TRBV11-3 CASSSSGRPSYNEQFF TGTGCCAGCAGCTCCAGCGGGAGGCCTTCGTACAATGAGCAGTTCTTC
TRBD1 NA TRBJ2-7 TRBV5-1 CASSPVRSRGLYEQYF TGCGCCAGCAGCCCGGTACGGTCCAGGGGGCTCTACGAGCAGTACTTC
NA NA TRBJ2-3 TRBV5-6 CASSLHLASDTQYF TGTGCCAGCAGCTTGCACCTAGCATCAGATACGCAGTATTTT
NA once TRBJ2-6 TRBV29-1 CSVPQAGANVLTF TGCAGCGTTCCGCAGGCTGGGGCCAACGTCCTGACTTTC
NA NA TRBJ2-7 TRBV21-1 CASSAGDRSEQYF TGTGCCAGCAGCGCCGGAGACAGGAGCGAGCAGTACTTC
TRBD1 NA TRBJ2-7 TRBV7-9 CASSLETGFNEQYF TGTGCCAGCAGCTTAGAGACAGGGTTCAACGAGCAGTACTTC
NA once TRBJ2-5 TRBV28 CASSLVAGQGRRETQYF TGTGCCAGCAGTTTGGTTGCCGGGCAAGGGAGAAGGGAGACCCAGTACTTC
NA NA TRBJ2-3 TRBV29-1 CSVRVAEGADTQYF TGCAGCGTTCGTGTAGCGGAAGGGGCAGATACGCAGTATTTT
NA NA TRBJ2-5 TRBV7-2 CASSLAVGETQYF TGTGCCAGCAGCTTAGCGGTCGGGGAGACCCAGTACTTC
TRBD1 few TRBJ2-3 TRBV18 CASSPSGTGVADPTDTQYF TGTGCCAGCTCACCTTCCGGGACAGGGGTGGCGGACCCCACAGATACGCAGTATTTT
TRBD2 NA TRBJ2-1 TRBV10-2 CASRWTSGYNEQFF TGCGCCAGCAGGTGGACTAGCGGTTACAATGAGCAGTTCTTC
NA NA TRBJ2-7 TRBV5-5 CASSFRGMGPYEQYF TGTGCCAGCAGCTTCCGGGGGATGGGCCCCTACGAGCAGTACTTC
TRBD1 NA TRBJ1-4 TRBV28 CASSTARTGANNEKLFF TGTGCCAGCAGTACCGCTCGGACAGGGGCCAATAATGAAAAACTGTTTTTT
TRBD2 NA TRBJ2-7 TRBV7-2 CASSPGLAGGNSYEQYF TGTGCCAGCAGTCCTGGGCTAGCGGGGGGGAACTCCTACGAGCAGTACTTC
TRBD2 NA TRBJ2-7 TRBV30 CAWSLAGVLHYEQYF TGTGCCTGGAGTTTAGCGGGAGTTCTTCACTACGAGCAGTACTTC
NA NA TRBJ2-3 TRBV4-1 CASSQDNRGSESTDTQYF TGCGCCAGCAGCCAAGATAATAGGGGGAGTGAAAGCACAGATACGCAGTATTTT
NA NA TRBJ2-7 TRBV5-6 CASSLAQVPYEQYF TGTGCCAGCAGCTTGGCTCAGGTACCCTACGAGCAGTACTTC
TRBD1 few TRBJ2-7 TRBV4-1 CASSQRFGPGQGLYEQYF TGCGCCAGCAGCCAACGGTTCGGGCCGGGACAGGGACTCTACGAGCAGTACTTC
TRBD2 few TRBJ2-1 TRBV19 CASSTPGLAGGPTYNEQFF TGTGCCAGTAGTACCCCGGGACTAGCGGGAGGGCCCACCTACAATGAGCAGTTCTTC
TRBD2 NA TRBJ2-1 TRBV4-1 CASSGTSGGEQFF TGCGCCAGCAGCGGGACTAGCGGCGGTGAGCAGTTCTTC
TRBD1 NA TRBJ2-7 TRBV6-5 CASSSRQGGDYEQYF TGTGCCAGCAGTAGTAGACAGGGGGGGGACTACGAGCAGTACTTC
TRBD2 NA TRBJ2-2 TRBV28 CASSPGSSGSNTGELFF TGTGCCAGCAGTCCCGGTTCTAGCGGTTCGAACACCGGGGAGCTGTTTTTT
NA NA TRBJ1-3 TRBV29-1 CSAQSGNTIYF TGCAGCGCCCAGTCGGGAAACACCATATATTTT
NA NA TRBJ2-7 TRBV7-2 CASSLARDYEQYF TGTGCCAGCAGCTTAGCGCGGGACTACGAGCAGTACTTC
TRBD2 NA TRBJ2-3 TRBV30 CAWRARGTSGGIPDTQYF TGTGCCTGGAGAGCGAGGGGCACTAGCGGGGGGATCCCAGATACGCAGTATTTT
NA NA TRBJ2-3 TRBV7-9 CASSLGTGTDTQYF TGTGCCAGCAGCTTAGGAACAGGCACAGATACGCAGTATTTT
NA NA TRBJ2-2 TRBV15 CATSRGIGSGTGELFF TGTGCCACCAGCAGAGGTATTGGGTCGGGCACCGGGGAGCTGTTTTTT
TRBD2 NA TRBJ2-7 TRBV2 CASSEAGGTHPYEQYF TGTGCCAGCAGTGAAGCGGGGGGGACCCATCCCTACGAGCAGTACTTC
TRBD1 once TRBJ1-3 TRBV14 CASSQWTGGPGNTIYF TGTGCCAGCAGCCAATGGACAGGGGGCCCTGGAAACACCATATATTTT
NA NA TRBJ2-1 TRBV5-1 CASSLTRDSYNEQFF TGCGCCAGCAGCCTCACTCGGGACTCCTACAATGAGCAGTTCTTC
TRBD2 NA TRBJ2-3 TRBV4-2 CASSLNRGLAVLTDTQYF TGTGCCAGCAGTCTCAACCGGGGACTAGCGGTCCTCACAGATACGCAGTATTTT
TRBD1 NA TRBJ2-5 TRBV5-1 CASSLATGDLKETQYF TGCGCCAGCAGCTTGGCTACAGGGGATCTTAAAGAGACCCAGTACTTC
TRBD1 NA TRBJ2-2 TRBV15 CATSRDRGISGELFF TGTGCCACCAGCAGGGACAGGGGGATTTCCGGGGAGCTGTTTTTT
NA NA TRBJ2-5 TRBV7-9 CASSPRTRGETQYF TGTGCCAGCAGCCCAAGGACCCGCGGGGAGACCCAGTACTTC
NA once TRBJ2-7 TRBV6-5 CASSYSVGPSYEQYF TGTGCCAGCAGTTACTCCGTCGGTCCTTCCTACGAGCAGTACTTC
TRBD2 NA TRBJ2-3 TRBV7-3 CASSTPGTSGRCGTDTQYF TGTGCCAGCAGCACCCCCGGGACTAGCGGGAGGTGTGGAACAGATACGCAGTATTTT
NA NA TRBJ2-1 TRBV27 CASSFFTRNEQFF TGTGCCAGCAGTTTCTTTACTAGGAATGAGCAGTTCTTC
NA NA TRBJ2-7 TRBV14 CASSPKQGHYEQYF TGTGCCAGCAGCCCAAAACAGGGCCACTACGAGCAGTACTTC
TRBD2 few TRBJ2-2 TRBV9 CASRGGAGNNTGELFF TGTGCCAGCAGGGGGGGAGCGGGGAATAACACCGGGGAGCTGTTTTTT
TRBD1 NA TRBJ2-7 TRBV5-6 CASRPLGQGGDEQYF TGTGCCAGCAGGCCCCTGGGACAGGGCGGCGACGAGCAGTACTTC
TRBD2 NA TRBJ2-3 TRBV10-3 CAMGRLAGGTDTQYF TGTGCCATGGGGAGACTAGCGGGAGGGACAGATACGCAGTATTTT
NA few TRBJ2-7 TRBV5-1 CASSLAGEEYEQYF TGCGCCAGCAGCTTGGCGGGAGAGGAGTACGAGCAGTACTTC
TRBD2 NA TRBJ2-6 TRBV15 CATSREGGTSGTGANVLTF TGTGCCACCAGCAGAGAGGGGGGGACTAGCGGGACCGGGGCCAACGTCCTGACTTTC
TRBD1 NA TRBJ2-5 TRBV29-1 CSGLAGGFETQYF TGCAGCGGCCTCGCAGGGGGCTTCGAGACCCAGTACTTC
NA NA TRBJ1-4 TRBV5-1 CASSLHQGKGEKLFF TGCGCCAGCAGCCTCCATCAGGGGAAGGGTGAAAAACTGTTTTTT
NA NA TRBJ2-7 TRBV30 CAWSDRDSYEQYF TGTGCCTGGAGTGACAGGGACTCCTACGAGCAGTACTTC
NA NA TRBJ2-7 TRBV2 CARRAPERRGYEQYF TGTGCCAGACGGGCACCCGAGCGAAGGGGATACGAGCAGTACTTC
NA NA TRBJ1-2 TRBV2 CASSPGYGYTF TGTGCCAGCAGCCCGGGCTATGGCTACACCTTC
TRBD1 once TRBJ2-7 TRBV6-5 CASSPRQGAHEQYF TGTGCCAGCAGCCCCCGACAGGGAGCCCACGAGCAGTACTTC
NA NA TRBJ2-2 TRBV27 CASSLAPAGELFF TGTGCCAGCAGTCTAGCCCCCGCCGGGGAGCTGTTTTTT